Sequencing of this TCR beta chain was carried out in a study of Graves' ophthalmopathy and Graves' hyperthyroidism. This clonotype was observed at least ten times. An end of the junction does not agree with germline; a read error may underlie this. Amplification targeted the TCR beta CDR3 regions, with RNA transcripts as the source material. RT-PCR was first run with HTBI primers, then multiplex PCR in a second round. MiXCR, applied by TCRdb to the multiplex PCR reads, yields one record per CDR3 protein. The sample includes about 480,000 distinct CDR3 sequences, about an eighth seen only once; the top ten take 9.8%. The CDR3 consists of 12 residues. Germline CDR1 SGHRS, CDR2 YFSETQ.

The sequencing input was blood. This chain uses TRBV5-1 with TRBJ2-7; D unresolved. This TCR derives from a woman aged 25 to 39 with Graves' ophthalmopathy. CDR3 nucleotides: TGTGCCAGCAGTTCCGGGTCGTACGAGCAGTACTTC. It yields the protein CASSSGSYEQYF.